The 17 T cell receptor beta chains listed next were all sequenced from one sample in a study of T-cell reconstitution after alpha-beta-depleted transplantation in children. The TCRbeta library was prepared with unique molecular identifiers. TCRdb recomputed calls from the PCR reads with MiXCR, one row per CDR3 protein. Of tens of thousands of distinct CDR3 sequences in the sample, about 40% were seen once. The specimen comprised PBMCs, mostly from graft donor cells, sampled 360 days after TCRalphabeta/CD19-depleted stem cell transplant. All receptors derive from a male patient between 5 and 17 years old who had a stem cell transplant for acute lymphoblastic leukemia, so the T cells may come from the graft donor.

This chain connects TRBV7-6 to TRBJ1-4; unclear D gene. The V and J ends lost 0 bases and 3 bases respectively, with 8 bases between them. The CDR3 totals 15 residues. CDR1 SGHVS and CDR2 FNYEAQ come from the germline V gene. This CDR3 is CASSLAVVPNEKLFF. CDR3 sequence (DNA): TGTGCCAGCAGCTTAGCGGTAGTCCCTAATGAAAAACTGTTTTTT.

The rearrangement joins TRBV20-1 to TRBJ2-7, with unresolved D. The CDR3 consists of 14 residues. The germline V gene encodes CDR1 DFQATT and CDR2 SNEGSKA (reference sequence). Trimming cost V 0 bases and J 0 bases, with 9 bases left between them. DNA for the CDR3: TGCAGTGCTAGAGATAAGACGATCTCCTACGAGCAGTACTTC. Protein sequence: CSARDKTISYEQYF.

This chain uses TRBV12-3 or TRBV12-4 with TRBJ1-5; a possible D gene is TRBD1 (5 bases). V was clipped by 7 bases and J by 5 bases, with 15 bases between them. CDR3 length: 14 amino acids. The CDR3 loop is CASTIGGYDQPQHF. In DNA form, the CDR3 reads TGTGCCAGCACCATCGGGGGTTACGATCAGCCCCAGCATTTT.

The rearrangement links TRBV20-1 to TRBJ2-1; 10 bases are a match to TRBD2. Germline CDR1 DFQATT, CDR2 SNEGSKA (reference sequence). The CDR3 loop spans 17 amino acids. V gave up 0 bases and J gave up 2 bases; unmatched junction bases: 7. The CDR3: CSARDRPSGGPYNEQFF. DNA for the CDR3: TGCAGTGCTAGAGATCGGCCTAGCGGGGGTCCCTACAATGAGCAGTTCTTC.

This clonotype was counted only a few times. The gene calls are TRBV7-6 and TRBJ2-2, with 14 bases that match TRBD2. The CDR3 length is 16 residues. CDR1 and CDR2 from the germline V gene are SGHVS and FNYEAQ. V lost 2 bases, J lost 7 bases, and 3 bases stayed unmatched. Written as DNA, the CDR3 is TGTGCCAGCAGCTTACTCGGACTAGCGGGGGGCGGGGAGCTGTTTTTT. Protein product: CASSLLGLAGGGELFF.

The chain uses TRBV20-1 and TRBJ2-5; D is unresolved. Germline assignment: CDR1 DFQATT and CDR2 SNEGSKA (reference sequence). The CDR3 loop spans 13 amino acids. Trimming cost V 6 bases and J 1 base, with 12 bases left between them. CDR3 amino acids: CSALRTAQETQYF. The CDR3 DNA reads TGCAGTGCCTTGAGGACCGCCCAAGAGACCCAGTACTTC.

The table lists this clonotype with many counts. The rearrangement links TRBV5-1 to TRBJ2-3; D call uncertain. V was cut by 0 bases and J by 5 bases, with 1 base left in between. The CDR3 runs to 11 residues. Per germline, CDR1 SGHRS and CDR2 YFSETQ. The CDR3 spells CASSLGDTQYF. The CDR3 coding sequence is TGCGCCAGCAGCTTGGGAGATACGCAGTATTTT.

The CDR3 bases are TGCGCCAGCAGCCAAATGGGGCAGGGGAACACTGAAGCTTTCTTT. Protein product: CASSQMGQGNTEAFF. This rearrangement joins TRBV4-1 to TRBJ1-1; maybe TRBD1 (5 bases). The CDR3 has 15 amino acids. Between the trimmed V and J ends, which lost 2 bases and 1 base, there was a span of 11 bases. Germline CDR1 MGHRA, CDR2 YSYEKL.

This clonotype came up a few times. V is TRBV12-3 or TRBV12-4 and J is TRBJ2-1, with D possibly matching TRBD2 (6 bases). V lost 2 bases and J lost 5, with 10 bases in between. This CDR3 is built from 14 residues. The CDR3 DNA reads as TGTGCCAGCAGTTTATGGAGGGGACACAATGAGCAGTTCTTC. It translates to CASSLWRGHNEQFF.

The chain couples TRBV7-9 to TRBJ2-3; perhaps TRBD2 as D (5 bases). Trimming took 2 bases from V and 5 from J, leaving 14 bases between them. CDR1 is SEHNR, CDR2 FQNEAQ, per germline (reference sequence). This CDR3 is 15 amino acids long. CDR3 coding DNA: TGTGCCAGCAGCTTAACCTCCAGCGCGGGAGATACGCAGTATTTT. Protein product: CASSLTSSAGDTQYF.

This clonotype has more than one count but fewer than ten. The CDR3 sequence: CASTPFSRLAGVDEQFF. Here the CDR3 DNA reads TGTGCCAGCACCCCCTTCTCTCGACTAGCGGGAGTGGATGAGCAGTTCTTC. The V gene is TRBV9, the J gene TRBJ2-1, with 12 bases fitting TRBD2. The germline gives CDR1 SGDLS, CDR2 YYNGEE. J gave up 8 bases and V 6 bases, and 15 bases lay outside the gene matches. The CDR3 spans 17 residues.

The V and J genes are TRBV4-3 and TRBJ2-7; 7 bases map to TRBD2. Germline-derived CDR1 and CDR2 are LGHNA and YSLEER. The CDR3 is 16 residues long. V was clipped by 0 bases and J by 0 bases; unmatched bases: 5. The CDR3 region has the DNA TGCGCCAGCAGCCAAGACCACGGGGGGAGCTCCTACGAGCAGTACTTC. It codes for CASSQDHGGSSYEQYF.

The CDR3 nucleotides read TGTGCCACCACCTCTACGGGACAAGGTAGCAATCAGCCCCAGCATTTT. It encodes CATTSTGQGSNQPQHF. The chain recombines TRBV15 with TRBJ1-5, with D perhaps matching TRBD1 (6 bases). The CDR3 has 16 amino acids. With 7 bases removed from V and 0 bases from J, the gap between germline ends came to 16 bases. Germline assignment: CDR1 LNHNV and CDR2 YYDKDF (reference sequence).

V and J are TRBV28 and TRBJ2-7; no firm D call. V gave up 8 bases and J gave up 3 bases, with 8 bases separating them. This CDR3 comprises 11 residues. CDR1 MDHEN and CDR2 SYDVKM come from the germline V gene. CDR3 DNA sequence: TGTGCCAGCTGGGCAAACTACGAGCAGTACTTC. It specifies CASWANYEQYF.

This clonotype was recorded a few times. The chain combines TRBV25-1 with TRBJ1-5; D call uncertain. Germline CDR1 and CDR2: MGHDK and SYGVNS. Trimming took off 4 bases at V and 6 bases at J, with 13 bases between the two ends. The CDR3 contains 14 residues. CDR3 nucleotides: TGTGCCAGCAGTGTAGACGAGTCGGGTCAGCCCCAGCATTTT. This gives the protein CASSVDESGQPQHF.

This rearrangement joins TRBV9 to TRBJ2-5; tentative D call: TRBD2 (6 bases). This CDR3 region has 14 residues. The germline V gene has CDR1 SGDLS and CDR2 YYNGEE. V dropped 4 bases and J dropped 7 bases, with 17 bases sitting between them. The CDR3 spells CASSPPGVEGTQYF. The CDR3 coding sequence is TGTGCCAGCAGCCCCCCGGGGGTCGAGGGGACCCAGTACTTC.

Here the CDR3 reads CASSKVGTGPYEQYF. Written as DNA, the CDR3 is TGTGCCAGCAGCAAGGTCGGGACAGGCCCCTACGAGCAGTACTTC. J is TRBJ2-7 and V is TRBV21-1; the D call in the table, TRBD1, was not verified against the DNA. TRBV21-1 counts as a pseudogene. This CDR3 comprises 15 residues.